The 2 T cell receptor beta chains reported below all come from one sample, sequenced in a study of T-cell memory formation after mild COVID-19. TCRdb processed the 5' RACE reads anew with MiXCR; each CDR3 protein has one entry. The repertoire holds 200,000 to 250,000 distinct CDR3 sequences, with approximately 9% as singletons. Sequencing input: PBMCs or a T cell subset sorted from them (not recorded which). These TCRs come from a man aged 18 to 35 who had mild COVID-19 (a few samples of this study predate the infection). Cell type and time point are not known.

This clonotype showed up many times. The J gene is TRBJ2-3, the V gene TRBV12-3 or TRBV12-4; TRBD1 is a possible D gene (5 bases). The CDR3 runs 15 residues. V lost 4 bases to trimming and J lost 1 base, with 12 bases between them. The CDR3 reads CASSSQDGRTDTQYF. The CDR3 nucleotides are TGTGCCAGCAGTTCACAGGACGGCCGCACAGATACGCAGTATTTT.

There are a few counts of this clonotype. The rearrangement uses TRBV12-3 or TRBV12-4 and TRBJ2-5, with D maybe TRBD2 (10 bases). V lost 3 bases to trimming and J lost 3 bases, with 20 bases between them. This CDR3 is 17 amino acids long. The CDR3 nucleotides read TGTGCCAGCAGTTTGGTGACAGGGGGACTAGCGAAAGAGACCCAGTACTTC. Translated, it gives CASSLVTGGLAKETQYF.